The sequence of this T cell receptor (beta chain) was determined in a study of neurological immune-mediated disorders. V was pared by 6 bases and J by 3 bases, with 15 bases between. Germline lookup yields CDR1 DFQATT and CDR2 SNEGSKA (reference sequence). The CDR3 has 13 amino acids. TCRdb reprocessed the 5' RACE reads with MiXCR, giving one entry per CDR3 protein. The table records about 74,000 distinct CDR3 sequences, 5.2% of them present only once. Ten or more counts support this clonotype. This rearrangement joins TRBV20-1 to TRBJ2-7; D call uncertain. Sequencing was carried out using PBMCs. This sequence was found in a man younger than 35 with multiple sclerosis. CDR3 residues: CSALDRKGYEQYF. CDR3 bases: TGCAGTGCCTTGGACCGCAAGGGCTACGAGCAGTACTTC.